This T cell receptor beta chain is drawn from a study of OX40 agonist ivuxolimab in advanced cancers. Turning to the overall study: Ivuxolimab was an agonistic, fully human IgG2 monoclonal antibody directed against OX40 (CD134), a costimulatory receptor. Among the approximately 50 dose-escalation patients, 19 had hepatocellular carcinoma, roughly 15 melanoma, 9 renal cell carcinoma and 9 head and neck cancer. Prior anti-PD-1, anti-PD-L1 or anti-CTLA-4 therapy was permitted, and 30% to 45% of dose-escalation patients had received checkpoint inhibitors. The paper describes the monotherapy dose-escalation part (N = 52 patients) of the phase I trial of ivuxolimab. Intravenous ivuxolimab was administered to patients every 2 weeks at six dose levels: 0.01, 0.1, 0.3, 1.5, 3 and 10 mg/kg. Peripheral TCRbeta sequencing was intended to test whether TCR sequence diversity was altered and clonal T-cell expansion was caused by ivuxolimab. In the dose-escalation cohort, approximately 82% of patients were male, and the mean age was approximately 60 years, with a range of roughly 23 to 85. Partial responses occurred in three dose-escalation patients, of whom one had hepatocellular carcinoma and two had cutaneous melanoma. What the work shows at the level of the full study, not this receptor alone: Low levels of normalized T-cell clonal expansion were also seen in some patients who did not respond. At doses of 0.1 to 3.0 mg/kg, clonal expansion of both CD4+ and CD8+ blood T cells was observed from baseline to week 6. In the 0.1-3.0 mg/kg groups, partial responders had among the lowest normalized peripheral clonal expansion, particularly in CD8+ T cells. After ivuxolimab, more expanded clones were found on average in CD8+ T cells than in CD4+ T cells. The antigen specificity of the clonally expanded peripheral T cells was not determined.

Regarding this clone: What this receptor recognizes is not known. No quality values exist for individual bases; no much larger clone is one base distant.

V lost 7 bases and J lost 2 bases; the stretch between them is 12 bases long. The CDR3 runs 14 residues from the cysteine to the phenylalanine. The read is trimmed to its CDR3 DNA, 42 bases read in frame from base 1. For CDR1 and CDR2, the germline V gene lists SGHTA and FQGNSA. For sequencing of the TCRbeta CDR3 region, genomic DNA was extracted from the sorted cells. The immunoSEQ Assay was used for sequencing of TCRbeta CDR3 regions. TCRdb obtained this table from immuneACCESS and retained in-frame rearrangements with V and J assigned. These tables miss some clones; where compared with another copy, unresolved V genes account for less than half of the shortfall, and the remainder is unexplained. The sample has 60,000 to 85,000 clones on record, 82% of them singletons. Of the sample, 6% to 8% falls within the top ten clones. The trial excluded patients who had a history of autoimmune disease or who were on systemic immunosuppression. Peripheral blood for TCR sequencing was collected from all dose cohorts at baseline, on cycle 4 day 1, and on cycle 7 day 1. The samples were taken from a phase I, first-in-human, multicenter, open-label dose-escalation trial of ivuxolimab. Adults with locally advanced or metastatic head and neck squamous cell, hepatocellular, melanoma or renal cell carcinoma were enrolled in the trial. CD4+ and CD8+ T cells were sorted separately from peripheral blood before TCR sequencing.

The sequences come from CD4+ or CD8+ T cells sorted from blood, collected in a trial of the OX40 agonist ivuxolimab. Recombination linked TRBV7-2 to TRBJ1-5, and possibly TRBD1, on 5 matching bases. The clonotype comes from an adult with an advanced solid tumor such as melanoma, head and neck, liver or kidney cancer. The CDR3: CASTWGTGNQPQHF. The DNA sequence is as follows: TGTGCCAGCACCTGGGGGACGGGCAATCAGCCCCAGCATTTT. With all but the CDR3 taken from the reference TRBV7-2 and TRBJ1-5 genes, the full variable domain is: GAGVSQSPSNKVTEKGKDVELRCDPISGHTALYWYRQSLGQGLEFLIYFQGNSAPDKSGLPSDRFSAERTGGSVSTLTIQRTQQEDSAVYLCASTWGTGNQPQHFGDGTRLSIL.